This TCR beta chain was identified during a study of blood T cells in healthy people across ages. The study's findings and limits: Strong correlation linked observed beta diversity and percent naive T cells.

The use of a sample-barcoded 5' primer and a J-beta primer mix characterized a second PCR of roughly 6 to 11 cycles. TCRdb reprocessed the 5' RACE reads via MiXCR and lists one record per CDR3 protein. The table records 1.8 million or so distinct CDR3 sequences, roughly 43% of them present only once. This clonotype was detected only a few times. Its antigen is not known. The CDR3 is 16 residues long. The germline V gene has CDR1 KGHDR and CDR2 SFDVKD. V was shortened by 6 bases and J by 0 bases, with 14 bases between the two germline ends. The authors isolated at least 6.5 million PBMCs per sample. This TCR came from a human donor in good health. Sequencing was performed on blood. The V gene is TRBV24-1, the J gene TRBJ2-1, with D unresolved. CDR3 DNA sequence: TGTGCCACCAGTAGATCCCAGGCCCTCTCCTACAATGAGCAGTTCTTC. Translated: CATSRSQALSYNEQFF.